One and the same sample provided the 8 T cell receptor beta chains below, sequenced in a study of OX40 agonist ivuxolimab in advanced cancers. Only in-frame clones appear in the TCRdb table, and some are missing; sequencing was by immunoSEQ multiplex PCR. The profile shows about 29,000 clones, around 84% of them singletons. The material was CD4+ or CD8+ T cells sorted from blood, obtained in a trial of the OX40 agonist ivuxolimab. The receptor source for this set is an adult with an advanced solid tumor such as melanoma, head and neck, liver or kidney cancer.

This clone was seen just once. The chain carries TRBV7-2 and TRBJ2-7; D not certain. Germline V CDR1 and CDR2: SGHTA, FQGNSA. The CDR3 is 15 amino acids. With 3 bases removed from V and 0 bases from J, the gap between germline ends came to 12 bases. Written as DNA, the CDR3 is TGTGCCAGCAGCTTGGGTATTTACAGCTCCTACGAGCAGTACTTC. Its protein product is CASSLGIYSSYEQYF.

The V gene is TRBV9, the J gene TRBJ2-6; D unclear. CDR1 SGDLS and CDR2 YYNGEE come from the germline V gene. V dropped 4 bases and J dropped 2 bases, with 13 bases sitting between them. CDR3 length equals 16 residues. In nucleotides, the CDR3 is TGTGCCAGCAGCCCGCGCCTGTGGGCTGGGGCCAACGTCCTGACTTTC. Translated: CASSPRLWAGANVLTF.

V gene TRBV25-1 combines with J gene TRBJ2-6; D might be TRBD1 (5 bases). The CDR3 contains 18 residues. Germline CDR1 reads MGHDK; CDR2 reads SYGVNS. V was trimmed by 5 bases and J by 5 bases, leaving 22 bases between them. The CDR3 reads CASSSQITGQSRANVLTF. CDR3 sequence (DNA): TGTGCCAGCAGTTCGCAGATAACTGGACAAAGTCGGGCCAACGTCCTGACTTTC.

V gene TRBV7-8 combines with J gene TRBJ2-7; 8 bases line up with TRBD2. Per the germline V gene, CDR1 is SGHVS and CDR2 is FQNEAQ. V lost 6 bases and J lost 3; bases outside the gene matches: 10. The length of the CDR3 is 15 residues. This chain's CDR3 is CASSPHPGGDYEQYF. The CDR3 bases are TGTGCCAGCAGTCCCCACCCGGGGGGGGACTACGAGCAGTACTTC.

The V and J genes are TRBV7-6 and TRBJ1-5; D is unclear. The CDR3 loop spans 17 amino acids. Germline CDR1 SGHVS, CDR2 FNYEAQ. The ends were cut back, 10 bases at V and 1 base at J, with 23 bases in the middle. CDR3 sequence: CANGKTFNPRSNQPQHF. CDR3 DNA: TGTGCCAATGGAAAAACTTTCAATCCGAGGAGCAATCAGCCCCAGCATTTT.

The gene calls are TRBV9 and TRBJ2-7; D remains unclear. Trimming cost V 0 bases and J 7 bases, with 11 bases left between them. The CDR3 is made up of 13 amino acids. Germline V gene data show CDR1 as SGDLS and CDR2 as YYNGEE. Written as DNA, the CDR3 is TGTGCCAGCAGCGTAGACATTCTGGGAGAGCAGTACTTC. Translated, it gives CASSVDILGEQYF.

This sequence joins TRBV5-6 and TRBJ2-5, with D unclear. Germline CDR1 is SGHDT and CDR2 is YYEEEE. V dropped 0 bases and J dropped 2 bases, with 11 bases sitting between them. CDR3 size: 15 residues. CDR3 nucleotide sequence: TGTGCCAGCAGCTTGGCTTTGGGGAATCAAGAGACCCAGTACTTC. Translated: CASSLALGNQETQYF. Based on the CDR3 plus reference TRBV5-6 and TRBJ2-5, the full variable domain is DAGVTQSPTHLIKTRGQQVTLRCSPKSGHDTVSWYQQALGQGPQFIFQYYEEEERQRGNFPDRFSGHQFPNYSSELNVNALLLGDSALYLCASSLALGNQETQYFGPGTRLLVL.

V gene TRBV10-3 combines with J gene TRBJ2-1, with D maybe TRBD1 (7 bases). The germline V and J ends were trimmed by 7 bases and 6 bases, with 22 bases remaining between them. CDR3 length: 16 residues. Germline V CDR1 and CDR2: ENHRY, SYGVKD. The CDR3 is CAIKSSGGTPLNEQFF. In DNA, the CDR3 is TGTGCCATCAAGTCCTCAGGGGGGACTCCCCTCAATGAGCAGTTCTTC.